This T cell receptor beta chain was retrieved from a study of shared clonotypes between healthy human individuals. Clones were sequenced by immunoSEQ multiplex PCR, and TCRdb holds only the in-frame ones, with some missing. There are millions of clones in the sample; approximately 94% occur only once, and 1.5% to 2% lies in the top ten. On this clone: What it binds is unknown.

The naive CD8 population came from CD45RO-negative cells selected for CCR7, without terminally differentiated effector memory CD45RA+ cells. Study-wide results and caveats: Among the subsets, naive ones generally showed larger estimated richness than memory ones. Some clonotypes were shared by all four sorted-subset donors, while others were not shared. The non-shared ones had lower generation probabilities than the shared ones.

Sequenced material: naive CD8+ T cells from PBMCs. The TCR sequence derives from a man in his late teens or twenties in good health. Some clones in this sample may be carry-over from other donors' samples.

CDR3 residues: CASSKRTSGSGANVLTF. CDR3 DNA sequence: TGTGCCAGCAGCAAACGGACTAGCGGGTCTGGGGCCAACGTCCTGACTTTC. V and J are TRBV21-1 and TRBJ2-6; the table assigns TRBD2, which was not confirmed against the DNA. TRBV21-1 is listed as a pseudogene. The CDR3 loop spans 17 amino acids.